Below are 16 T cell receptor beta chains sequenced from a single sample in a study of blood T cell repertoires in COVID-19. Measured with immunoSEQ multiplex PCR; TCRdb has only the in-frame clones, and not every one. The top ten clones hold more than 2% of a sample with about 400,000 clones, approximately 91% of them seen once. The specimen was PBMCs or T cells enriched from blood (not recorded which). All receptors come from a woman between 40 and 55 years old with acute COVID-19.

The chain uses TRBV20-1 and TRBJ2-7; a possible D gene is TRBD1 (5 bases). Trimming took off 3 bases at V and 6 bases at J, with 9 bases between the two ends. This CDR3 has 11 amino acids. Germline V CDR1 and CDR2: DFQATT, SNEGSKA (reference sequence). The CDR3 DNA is TGCAGTGCTAGTTCAGGGATCGAGCAGTACTTC. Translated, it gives CSASSGIEQYF.

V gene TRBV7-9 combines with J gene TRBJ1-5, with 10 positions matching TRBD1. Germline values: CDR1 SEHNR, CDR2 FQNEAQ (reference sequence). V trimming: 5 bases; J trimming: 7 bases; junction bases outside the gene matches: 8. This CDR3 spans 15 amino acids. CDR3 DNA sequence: TGTGCCAGCAGCCTGACAGGGGGCGCGAGGCAGCCCCAGCATTTT. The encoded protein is CASSLTGGARQPQHF. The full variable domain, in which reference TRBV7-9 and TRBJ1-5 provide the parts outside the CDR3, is DTGVSQNPRHKITKRGQNVTFRCDPISEHNRLYWYRQTLGQGPEFLTYFQNEAQLEKSRLLSDRFSAERPKGSFSTLEIQRTEQGDSAMYLCASSLTGGARQPQHFGDGTRLSIL.

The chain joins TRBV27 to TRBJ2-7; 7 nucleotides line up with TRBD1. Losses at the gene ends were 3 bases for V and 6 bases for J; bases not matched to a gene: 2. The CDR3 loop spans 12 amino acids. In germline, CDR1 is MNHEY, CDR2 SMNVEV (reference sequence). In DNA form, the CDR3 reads TGTGCCAGCAGTTTTCCAGGGGGCGAGCAGTACTTC. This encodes CASSFPGGEQYF.

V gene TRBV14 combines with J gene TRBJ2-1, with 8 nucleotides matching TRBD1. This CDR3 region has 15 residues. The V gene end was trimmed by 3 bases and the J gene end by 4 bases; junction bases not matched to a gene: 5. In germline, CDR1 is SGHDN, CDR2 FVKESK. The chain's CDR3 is CASSQGRGPYNEQFF. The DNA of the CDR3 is TGTGCCAGCAGCCAGGGCAGGGGGCCTTACAATGAGCAGTTCTTC. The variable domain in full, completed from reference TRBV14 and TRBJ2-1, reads EAGVTQFPSHSVIEKGQTVTLRCDPISGHDNLYWYRRVMGKEIKFLLHFVKESKQDESGMPNNRFLAERTGGTYSTLKVQPAELEDSGVYFCASSQGRGPYNEQFFGPGTRLTVL.

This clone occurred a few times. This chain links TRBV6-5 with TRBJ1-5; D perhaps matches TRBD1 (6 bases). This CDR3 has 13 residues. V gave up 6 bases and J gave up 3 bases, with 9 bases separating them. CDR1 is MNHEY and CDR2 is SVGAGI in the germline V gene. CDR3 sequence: CASRQGVNQPQHF. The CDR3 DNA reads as TGTGCCAGCAGACAGGGAGTCAATCAGCCCCAGCATTTT.

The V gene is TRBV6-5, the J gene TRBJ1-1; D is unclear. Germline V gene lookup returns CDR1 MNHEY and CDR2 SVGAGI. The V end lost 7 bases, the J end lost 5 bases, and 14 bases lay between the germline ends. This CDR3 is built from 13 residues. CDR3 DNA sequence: TGTGCCAGCAAAAAACCGAGAGGTACTGAAGCTTTCTTT. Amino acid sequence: CASKKPRGTEAFF.

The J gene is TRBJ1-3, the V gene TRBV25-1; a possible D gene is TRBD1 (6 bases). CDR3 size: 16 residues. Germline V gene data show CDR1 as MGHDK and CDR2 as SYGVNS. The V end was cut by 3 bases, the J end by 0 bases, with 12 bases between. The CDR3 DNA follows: TGTGCCAGCAGTGACCCCGGGACACCCTCTGGAAACACCATATATTTT. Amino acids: CASSDPGTPSGNTIYF.

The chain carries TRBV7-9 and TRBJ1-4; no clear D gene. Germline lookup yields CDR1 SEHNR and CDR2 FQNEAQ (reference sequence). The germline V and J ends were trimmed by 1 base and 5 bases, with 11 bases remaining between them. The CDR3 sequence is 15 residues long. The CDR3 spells CASSLVPGENEKLFF. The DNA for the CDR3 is TGTGCCAGCAGCTTAGTCCCCGGAGAAAATGAAAAACTGTTTTTT.

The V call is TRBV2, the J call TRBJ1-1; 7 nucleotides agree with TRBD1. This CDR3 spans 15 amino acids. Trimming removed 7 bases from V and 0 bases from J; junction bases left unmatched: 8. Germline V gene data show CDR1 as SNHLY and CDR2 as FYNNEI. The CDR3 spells CASKSPGGMNTEAFF. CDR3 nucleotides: TGTGCCAGCAAGAGCCCAGGGGGGATGAACACTGAAGCTTTCTTT. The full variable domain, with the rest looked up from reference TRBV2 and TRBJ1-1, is EPEVTQTPSHQVTQMGQEVILRCVPISNHLYFYWYRQILGQKVEFLVSFYNNEISEKSEIFDDQFSVERPDGSNFTLKIRSTKLEDSAMYFCASKSPGGMNTEAFFGQGTRLTVV.

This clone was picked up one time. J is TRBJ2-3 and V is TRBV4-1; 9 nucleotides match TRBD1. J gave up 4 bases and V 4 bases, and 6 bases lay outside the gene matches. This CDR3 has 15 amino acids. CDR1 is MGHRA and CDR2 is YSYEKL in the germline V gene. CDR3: CASSPQDRGSDTQYF. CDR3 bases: TGCGCCAGCAGCCCCCAGGACAGGGGCTCAGATACGCAGTATTTT.

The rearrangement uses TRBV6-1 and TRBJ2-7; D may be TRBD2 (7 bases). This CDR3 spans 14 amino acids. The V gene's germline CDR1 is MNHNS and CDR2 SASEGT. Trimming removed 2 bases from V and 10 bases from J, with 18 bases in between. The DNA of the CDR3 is TGTGCCAGCAGTGAATGGAGGGGGGGGGCGCCCCAGTACTTC. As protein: CASSEWRGGAPQYF.

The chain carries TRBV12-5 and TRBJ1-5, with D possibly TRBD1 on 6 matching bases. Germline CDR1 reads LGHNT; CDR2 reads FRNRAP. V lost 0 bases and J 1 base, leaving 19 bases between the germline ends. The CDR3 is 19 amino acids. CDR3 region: CASGLVVEGGGMSNQPQHF. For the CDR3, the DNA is TGTGCTAGTGGTTTGGTAGTGGAAGGGGGAGGGATGAGCAATCAGCCCCAGCATTTT.

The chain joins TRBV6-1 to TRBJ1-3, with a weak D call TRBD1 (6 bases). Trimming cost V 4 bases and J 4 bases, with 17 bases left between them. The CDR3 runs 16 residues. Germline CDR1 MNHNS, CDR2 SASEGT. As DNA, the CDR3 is TGTGCCAGCAGTGCGACAGGAAGCTTCGCCGGAAACACCATATATTTT. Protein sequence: CASSATGSFAGNTIYF.

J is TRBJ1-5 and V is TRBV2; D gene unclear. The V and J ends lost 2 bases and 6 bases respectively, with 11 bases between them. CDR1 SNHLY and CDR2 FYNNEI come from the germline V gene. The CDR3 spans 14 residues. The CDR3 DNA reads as TGTGCCAGCAGTGAAAGGGTGGGGAGTCAGCCCCAGCATTTT. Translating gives CASSERVGSQPQHF.

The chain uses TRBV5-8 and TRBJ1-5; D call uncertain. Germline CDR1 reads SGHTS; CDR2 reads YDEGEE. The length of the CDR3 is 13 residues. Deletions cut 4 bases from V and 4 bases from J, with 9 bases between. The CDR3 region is CASSPRFNQPQHF. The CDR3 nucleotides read TGTGCCAGCAGCCCCAGGTTTAATCAGCCCCAGCATTTT.

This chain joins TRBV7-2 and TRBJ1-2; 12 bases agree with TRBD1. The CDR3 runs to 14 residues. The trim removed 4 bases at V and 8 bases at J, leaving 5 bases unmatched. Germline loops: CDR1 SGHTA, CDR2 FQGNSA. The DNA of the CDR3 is TGTGCCAGCAGCTGGGGACAGGGGGCTCAAGGCTACACCTTC. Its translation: CASSWGQGAQGYTF.